These T cell receptor beta chains were read from a single sample in a study of T cells after somatic rescue of genetic block. This table comes from immunoSEQ multiplex PCR, and its TCRdb copy is limited to in-frame clones, with some not included. Counted here are 110,000 or so clones, around nine tenths occurring once; the ten biggest clones make up approximately 1.3%. Sequenced input: peripheral blood mononuclear cells (PBMCs). These TCRs come from a woman between 18 and 29 years old. Both conserved end residues are part of each CDR3. D genes are given only for firm matches. Clone size is given for some rows only: seen once, a few or many times, or a class if the clone is expanded.

V	J	D	size	CDR3	DNA
TRBV6-5	TRBJ1-6	TRBD1	NA	CASSPRDRRNSPLHF	TGTGCCAGCAGTCCCCGGGACAGGAGGAATTCACCCCTCCACTTT
TRBV19	TRBJ1-2	NA	NA	CASSIDGEAQGYTF	TGTGCCAGTAGTATTGACGGCGAGGCTCAGGGCTACACCTTC
TRBV4-1	TRBJ1-1	TRBD1	NA	CASSQDKGTGRDTEAFF	TGCGCCAGCAGCCAAGATAAGGGGACAGGGAGGGACACTGAAGCTTTCTTT
TRBV7-3	TRBJ2-5	TRBD1	NA	CASSLAGQGLFGETQYF	TGTGCCAGCAGCTTAGCCGGACAGGGATTGTTCGGGGAGACCCAGTACTTC
TRBV28	TRBJ1-2	NA	NA	CASSLRGARGYTF	TGTGCCAGCAGTTTGAGAGGGGCGCGGGGCTACACCTTC
TRBV15	TRBJ1-5	NA	NA	CATSKDGSQPQHF	TGTGCCACCAGCAAGGACGGAAGCCAGCCCCAGCATTTT
TRBV6-9	TRBJ2-1	NA	NA	CASSYPAESYNEQFF	TGTGCCAGCAGTTATCCAGCGGAGTCCTACAATGAGCAGTTCTTC
TRBV30	TRBJ2-7	NA	NA	CAWSVVTYEQYF	TGTGCCTGGAGTGTGGTAACCTACGAGCAGTACTTC
TRBV5-4	TRBJ1-4	TRBD1	NA	CASSFGTGPSTNEKLFF	TGTGCCAGCAGCTTTGGGACAGGACCCTCAACTAATGAAAAACTGTTTTTT
TRBV4-1	TRBJ2-7	TRBD2	NA	CASSQLERGALREQYF	TGCGCCAGCAGCCAGCTCGAGCGGGGGGCCCTTCGGGAGCAGTACTTC
TRBV6-5	TRBJ2-1	TRBD1	NA	CASSPQGAPYNEQFF	TGTGCCAGCAGTCCCCAGGGGGCCCCCTACAATGAGCAGTTCTTC
TRBV7-2	TRBJ1-6	NA	NA	CASSRTWDGQNSPLHF	TGTGCCAGCAGCCGCACCTGGGACGGTCAGAATTCACCCCTCCACTTT
TRBV28	TRBJ1-5	TRBD1	NA	CASSLGGTGYGQPQHF	TGTGCCAGCAGCCTGGGGGGGACAGGGTATGGACAGCCCCAGCATTTT
TRBV2	TRBJ2-5	NA	NA	CASSVFQAQWETQYF	TGTGCCAGCAGTGTCTTCCAGGCCCAGTGGGAGACCCAGTACTTC
TRBV10-3	TRBJ1-2	NA	NA	CAISGDWGSHGYTF	TGTGCCATCAGTGGAGATTGGGGAAGCCATGGCTACACCTTC
TRBV11-2	TRBJ1-4	NA	NA	CASSLRGNLGEKLFF	TGTGCCAGCAGCTTGAGGGGGAATCTCGGTGAAAAACTGTTTTTT
TRBV2	TRBJ2-5	TRBD2	NA	CASPAGLAGGRQETQYF	TGTGCCAGCCCTGCTGGGCTAGCGGGGGGCCGACAAGAGACCCAGTACTTC
TRBV6-1	TRBJ2-3	TRBD2	NA	CASSEQSSGGVTDTQYF	TGTGCCAGCAGTGAACAGAGTAGCGGGGGGGTCACAGATACGCAGTATTTT
TRBV12-5	TRBJ2-1	TRBD2	NA	CASGLLVSGGQYNEQFF	TGTGCTAGTGGTTTGTTGGTTAGCGGGGGGCAATACAATGAGCAGTTCTTC
TRBV9	TRBJ1-5	NA	NA	CASSVGKGDTLNQPQHF	TGTGCCAGCAGCGTAGGGAAAGGGGACACCCTCAATCAGCCCCAGCATTTT
TRBV5-6	TRBJ2-1	TRBD2	NA	CASSWAGLAGYNEQFF	TGTGCCAGCAGTTGGGCGGGACTAGCGGGGTACAATGAGCAGTTCTTC
TRBV7-2	TRBJ2-2	NA	NA	CASSLALVRTENRGTGELFF	TGTGCCAGCAGCTTAGCGCTCGTCAGGACAGAGAATCGGGGCACCGGGGAGCTGTTTTTT
TRBV4-1	TRBJ1-3	NA	NA	CASSQGRGGGNTIYF	TGCGCCAGCAGCCAAGGGAGGGGGGGTGGAAACACCATATATTTT
TRBV6-1	TRBJ2-3	TRBD2	once	CASSAREAGNTDTQYF	TGTGCCAGCAGTGCTCGGGAAGCGGGGAACACAGATACGCAGTATTTT
TRBV2	TRBJ2-1	TRBD1	NA	CASREGQNNEQFF	TGTGCCAGCAGAGAGGGACAGAACAATGAGCAGTTCTTC
TRBV4-3	TRBJ2-1	NA	NA	CASSPKTGRYFYNEQFF	TGCGCCAGCAGCCCAAAAACAGGGAGGTATTTCTACAATGAGCAGTTCTTC
TRBV5-1	TRBJ1-1	TRBD1	NA	CASHRGTEAFF	TGCGCCAGCCACAGGGGGACTGAAGCTTTCTTT
TRBV7-8	TRBJ2-7	NA	NA	CASRLGGYEQYF	TGTGCCAGCCGCCTTGGGGGCTACGAGCAGTACTTC
TRBV9	TRBJ2-2	NA	NA	CASSVRVVGSTQPGELFF	TGTGCCAGCAGCGTAAGGGTAGTAGGCAGCACCCAACCCGGGGAGCTGTTTTTT
TRBV7-8	TRBJ1-1	NA	once	CASSVYGRATEAFF	TGTGCCAGCAGCGTTTATGGGCGAGCGACTGAAGCTTTCTTT
TRBV5-8	TRBJ1-5	NA	once	CASSFEAPGNQPQHF	TGTGCCAGCAGCTTTGAGGCCCCGGGTAATCAGCCCCAGCATTTT
TRBV7-2	TRBJ1-5	TRBD1	NA	CASSFPGQGAIYQPQHF	TGTGCCAGCAGCTTCCCGGGACAGGGGGCGATTTATCAGCCCCAGCATTTT
TRBV7-2	TRBJ2-1	TRBD2	NA	CASSINSGGAKNEQFF	TGTGCCAGCAGCATAAATAGCGGGGGGGCGAAAAATGAGCAGTTCTTC
TRBV27	TRBJ2-2	NA	NA	CASSLTEWYRTGELFF	TGTGCCAGCAGTTTGACAGAGTGGTACCGCACCGGGGAGCTGTTTTTT
TRBV7-9	TRBJ2-3	NA	NA	CASTLQYF	TGTGCCAGCACCCTGCAGTATTTT
TRBV21-1	TRBJ1-1	NA	NA	CASGPNGTSDLIQNTEAFF	TGTGCCAGCGGACCAAACGGGACATCTGACTTAATTCAGAACACTGAAGCTTTCTTT
TRBV2	TRBJ2-7	TRBD2	NA	CASTGLARDQYEQYF	TGTGCCAGCACTGGACTAGCGAGGGATCAATACGAGCAGTACTTC
TRBV5-5	TRBJ2-5	NA	NA	CASSQDSRKTQYF	TGTGCCAGCAGCCAGGACAGTAGAAAGACCCAGTACTTC
TRBV9	TRBJ2-6	TRBD2	NA	CASSVDLGGDVLTF	TGTGCCAGCAGCGTAGATCTGGGAGGGGACGTCCTGACTTTC
TRBV7-9	TRBJ1-1	TRBD1	NA	CASSLRTGPAEAFF	TGTGCCAGCAGCTTACGGACAGGGCCGGCTGAAGCTTTCTTT
TRBV30	TRBJ1-4	NA	NA	CGRASGGGEKLFF	TGTGGAAGGGCTTCGGGGGGCGGTGAAAAACTGTTTTTT
TRBV5-8	TRBJ2-3	TRBD1	NA	CASSHLTGGGTDTQYF	TGTGCCAGCAGCCACTTGACAGGGGGCGGCACAGATACGCAGTATTTT
TRBV19	TRBJ1-1	TRBD1	few	CASRPGTGRAEAFF	TGTGCCAGTAGGCCCGGGACAGGTAGGGCTGAAGCTTTCTTT
TRBV7-9	TRBJ2-4	NA	NA	CASSLQAGQSAKNIQYF	TGTGCCAGCAGCTTACAGGCAGGGCAGTCAGCCAAAAACATTCAGTACTTC
TRBV6-5	TRBJ2-3	NA	NA	CASTKAGEAQYF	TGTGCCAGCACCAAAGCAGGGGAGGCGCAGTATTTT
TRBV5-6	TRBJ1-5	NA	NA	CASSLVTPYSNQPQHF	TGTGCCAGCAGCTTGGTAACACCCTATAGCAATCAGCCCCAGCATTTT
TRBV6-4	TRBJ1-6	NA	NA	CASSLRTGNSPLHF	TGTGCCAGCAGCCTTCGGACGGGAAATTCACCCCTCCACTTT
TRBV19	TRBJ1-2	TRBD1	NA	CASSIGQGSMGYGYTF	TGTGCCAGTAGTATAGGACAGGGAAGTATGGGCTATGGCTACACCTTC
TRBV19	TRBJ2-1	NA	NA	CASSGAAGAGNEQFF	TGTGCCAGTAGCGGGGCGGCGGGGGCCGGGAATGAGCAGTTCTTC
TRBV18	TRBJ1-5	NA	NA	CASSPRGDSNQPQHF	TGTGCCAGCTCACCTAGGGGAGATAGCAATCAGCCCCAGCATTTT
TRBV28	TRBJ2-1	NA	NA	CASSLYQENEQFF	TGTGCCAGCAGTTTGTACCAAGAGAATGAGCAGTTCTTC
TRBV6-6	TRBJ1-2	NA	NA	CASSFPGTPYGYTF	TGTGCCAGCAGTTTCCCAGGGACACCCTATGGCTACACCTTC
TRBV5-4	TRBJ1-2	NA	NA	CASSLASPGGYTF	TGTGCCAGCAGCTTGGCGAGTCCGGGGGGCTACACCTTC
TRBV18	TRBJ1-2	NA	NA	CASSPTAGGYTF	TGTGCCAGCTCACCAACGGCCGGGGGCTACACCTTC
TRBV5-1	TRBJ1-1	NA	NA	CASSRVDRGTEAFF	TGCGCCAGCAGCCGAGTCGATAGGGGCACTGAAGCTTTCTTT
TRBV11-2	TRBJ2-5	NA	NA	CASSLNQETQYF	TGTGCCAGCAGCTTAAACCAAGAGACCCAGTACTTC
TRBV25-1	TRBJ2-2	NA	once	CASSASRITGELFF	TGTGCCAGCAGTGCAAGTCGGATCACCGGGGAGCTGTTTTTT
TRBV28	TRBJ1-2	NA	NA	CASSPGSRVFYGYTF	TGTGCCAGCAGTCCGGGATCAAGGGTTTTCTATGGCTACACCTTC
TRBV4-1	TRBJ1-5	NA	NA	CASSQVGGGDQPQHF	TGCGCCAGCAGCCAAGTCGGCGGGGGCGATCAGCCCCAGCATTTT